The entry below describes one T cell receptor (beta chain). This sample is part of a study of blood T cells in healthy people across ages. Germline V gene lookup returns CDR1 KGHDR and CDR2 SFDVKD. Between the trimmed V and J ends, which lost 2 bases and 6 bases, there was a span of 15 bases. This CDR3 spans 15 amino acids. Alongside a J-beta primer mix, a sample-barcoded 5' primer served in a second PCR lasting about 7 to 12 cycles. MiXCR was run by TCRdb on the 5' RACE reads, yielding one entry per CDR3 protein. The data hold about 1,400,000 distinct CDR3 sequences, with roughly 59% observed a single time.

V gene TRBV24-1 combines with J gene TRBJ1-2; a possible D gene is TRBD1 (5 bases). Sample: blood. The receptor's source is a man between 18 and 35 years old in good health. CDR3 coding DNA: TGTGCCACCAGTGATTCGGCCGGGACTCGAGATGGCTACACCTTC. Translated, it gives CATSDSAGTRDGYTF.